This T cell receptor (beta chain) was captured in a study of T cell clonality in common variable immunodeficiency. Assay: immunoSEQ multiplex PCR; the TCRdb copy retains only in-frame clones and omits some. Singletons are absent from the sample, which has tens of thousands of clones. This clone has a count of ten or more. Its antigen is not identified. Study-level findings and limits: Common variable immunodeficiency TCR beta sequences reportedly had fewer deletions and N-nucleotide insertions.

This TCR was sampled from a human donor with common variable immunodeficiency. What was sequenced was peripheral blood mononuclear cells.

The CDR3 DNA, read in part, is TGTGCCAGCAGTGGACTAGCGGGGGGCCCAGATACG. Amino acid sequence: CASSGLAGGPDT. The whole CDR3 sequence reads CASSGLAGGPDTQYF. This chain links TRBV6-1 with TRBJ2-3, with 13 positions matching TRBD2. The read terminates 3 residues before the CDR3 end, so the remaining end is supplied by the germline J gene. The J segment lost 4 bases and the V segment lost 4 bases, leaving 2 bases of the junction unmatched. In germline, CDR1 is MNHNS, CDR2 SASEGT. This CDR3 is built from 15 residues.